Listed below are T cell receptor beta chains from one sample, sequenced in a study of CD8+ T cells in alopecia areata. Sequenced by immunoSEQ multiplex PCR; TCRdb stores in-frame clones only, minus some. The sample carries over 150,000 clones, less than 80% recorded once. The source was CD4+ T cells sorted from blood, collected at week 24, from a patient treated with tofacitinib. The receptor set was obtained from a human donor with alopecia areata. The CDR3 runs from the conserved cysteine through the conserved F or W. Each record gives: D gene, clone size, J gene, V gene, CDR3 DNA, CDR3 protein. D genes are given only for firm matches. The size field is filled for only some rows; it gives once, few, many or a size class.

D gene: -
clone size: -
J gene: TRBJ2-2
V gene: TRBV27
CDR3 DNA: TGTGCCAGCAGGAGACAAGCGAACACCGGGGAGCTGTTTTTT
CDR3 protein: CASRRQANTGELFF

D gene: -
clone size: -
J gene: TRBJ1-6
V gene: TRBV29-1
CDR3 DNA: TGCATCCCCCTTGCAGGGAGGGGTTCACCCCTCCACTTT
CDR3 protein: CIPLAGRGSPLHF

D gene: TRBD1
clone size: few
J gene: TRBJ2-1
V gene: TRBV27
CDR3 DNA: TGTGCCAGCGGTAACGAGGGACAGACCTACAATGAGCAGTTCTTC
CDR3 protein: CASGNEGQTYNEQFF

D gene: -
clone size: few
J gene: TRBJ2-5
V gene: TRBV10-3
CDR3 DNA: TGTGCCATCAGTGCGGGAGAGACCCAGTACTTC
CDR3 protein: CAISAGETQYF

D gene: -
clone size: -
J gene: TRBJ2-7
V gene: TRBV7-6
CDR3 DNA: TGTGCCACACCTCACAGCTACGAGCAGTACTTC
CDR3 protein: CATPHSYEQYF

D gene: -
clone size: -
J gene: TRBJ1-2
V gene: TRBV6-1
CDR3 DNA: TGTGCCAGCAGTGTCTCGTTCGAGGGTGGCTACACCTTC
CDR3 protein: CASSVSFEGGYTF

D gene: -
clone size: -
J gene: TRBJ1-4
V gene: TRBV29-1
CDR3 DNA: TGCAGCGTTGGAAGCGCCGGTACAGGTGAAAAACTGTTTTTT
CDR3 protein: CSVGSAGTGEKLFF

D gene: -
clone size: -
J gene: TRBJ1-4
V gene: TRBV15
CDR3 DNA: TGTGCCACCAGCAGAGAACAGGCGGGAAAACTGTTTTTT
CDR3 protein: CATSREQAGKLFF

D gene: TRBD2
clone size: few
J gene: TRBJ2-1
V gene: TRBV14
CDR3 DNA: TGTGCCAGCAGCCTAGGACTAGCCGTTGCGCAGTTCTTC
CDR3 protein: CASSLGLAVAQFF

D gene: TRBD1
clone size: -
J gene: TRBJ1-2
V gene: TRBV6-5
CDR3 DNA: TGTGCCAGCAGAAAGACAGGGAACTATGGCTACACCTTC
CDR3 protein: CASRKTGNYGYTF

D gene: TRBD1
clone size: -
J gene: TRBJ2-5
V gene: TRBV27
CDR3 DNA: TGTGCCAGCAGTCCCTTTGGACAGGGCCGGGAAGAGACCCAGTACTTC
CDR3 protein: CASSPFGQGREETQYF

D gene: -
clone size: -
J gene: TRBJ1-1
V gene: TRBV15
CDR3 DNA: TGTGCCACCAGCTCTAGGGGGGGCATGGACACTGAAGCTTTCTTT
CDR3 protein: CATSSRGGMDTEAFF

D gene: -
clone size: few
J gene: TRBJ2-1
V gene: TRBV11-2
CDR3 DNA: TGTGCCAGCAGAAATCAGGGAAACACCTACAATGAGCAGTTCTTC
CDR3 protein: CASRNQGNTYNEQFF

D gene: -
clone size: -
J gene: TRBJ2-1
V gene: TRBV11-3
CDR3 DNA: TGTGCCAGCAGGAAGGCACGGGAGCAGTTCTTC
CDR3 protein: CASRKAREQFF

D gene: -
clone size: -
J gene: TRBJ2-7
V gene: TRBV30
CDR3 DNA: TGTGCCTGGAGGGAGAGGGGGAACTCCTACGAGCAGTACTTC
CDR3 protein: CAWRERGNSYEQYF

D gene: -
clone size: -
J gene: TRBJ1-1
V gene: TRBV30
CDR3 DNA: TGTGCCTGGAGCGGGGTCGGGGACACTGAAGCTTTCTTT
CDR3 protein: CAWSGVGDTEAFF

D gene: -
clone size: -
J gene: TRBJ2-3
V gene: TRBV5-6
CDR3 DNA: TGTGCCAGCAGCAAACGACCGGGAGCGGGCACAGATACGCAGTATTTT
CDR3 protein: CASSKRPGAGTDTQYF

D gene: -
clone size: -
J gene: TRBJ1-1
V gene: TRBV6-1
CDR3 DNA: TGTGCCAGCAGTGAACGGGGTACCCCGACGGACACTGAAGCTTTCTTT
CDR3 protein: CASSERGTPTDTEAFF

D gene: -
clone size: -
J gene: TRBJ1-2
V gene: TRBV30
CDR3 DNA: TGTGCCTGGGGGACAATAGGCTACACCTTC
CDR3 protein: CAWGTIGYTF

D gene: -
clone size: -
J gene: TRBJ1-6
V gene: TRBV6-5
CDR3 DNA: TGTGCCAGCAGTTGGGGTGCCGGGGGCTATAATTCACCCCTCCACTTT
CDR3 protein: CASSWGAGGYNSPLHF

D gene: TRBD1
clone size: -
J gene: TRBJ2-2
V gene: TRBV5-5
CDR3 DNA: TGTGCCAGCAGCTTGTTTCCAGGGGGCGAGCGCACCGGGGAGCTGTTTTTT
CDR3 protein: CASSLFPGGERTGELFF

D gene: -
clone size: -
J gene: TRBJ2-5
V gene: TRBV10-3
CDR3 DNA: TGTGCCATCAGTGACTATAGAAAAGAGACCCAGTACTTC
CDR3 protein: CAISDYRKETQYF

D gene: -
clone size: few
J gene: TRBJ1-1
V gene: TRBV7-8
CDR3 DNA: TGTGCCAGCAGCTTAGGGGAGGGAGCTTTCTTT
CDR3 protein: CASSLGEGAFF

D gene: TRBD1
clone size: few
J gene: TRBJ1-2
V gene: TRBV27
CDR3 DNA: TGTGCCAGCAGTGTAGCGCAGGGGGGAGGCTACACCTTC
CDR3 protein: CASSVAQGGGYTF

D gene: -
clone size: few
J gene: TRBJ1-5
V gene: TRBV29-1
CDR3 DNA: TGCAGCGTTGGAGTCGGCAGGGATCGGCCCCAGCATTTT
CDR3 protein: CSVGVGRDRPQHF

D gene: -
clone size: -
J gene: TRBJ2-5
V gene: TRBV18
CDR3 DNA: TGTGCCAGCTCACCACGTGGGCCCGTCCAAGAGACCCAGTACTTC
CDR3 protein: CASSPRGPVQETQYF

D gene: -
clone size: -
J gene: TRBJ2-7
V gene: TRBV5-6
CDR3 DNA: TGTGCCAGCAGCTTGCAGGGCACCTCCTACGAGCAGTACTTC
CDR3 protein: CASSLQGTSYEQYF

D gene: -
clone size: -
J gene: TRBJ2-7
V gene: TRBV15
CDR3 DNA: TGTGCCACCAGTAAGGGATCCTACGAGCAGTACTTC
CDR3 protein: CATSKGSYEQYF

D gene: -
clone size: -
J gene: TRBJ2-1
V gene: TRBV5-1
CDR3 DNA: TGCGCCAGCAGCTTTCGGGGTAATGAGCAGTTCTTC
CDR3 protein: CASSFRGNEQFF

D gene: -
clone size: -
J gene: TRBJ1-4
V gene: TRBV5-1
CDR3 DNA: TGCGCCAGCAGCCCCACGAGGGGTGAAAAACTGTTTTTT
CDR3 protein: CASSPTRGEKLFF

D gene: -
clone size: few
J gene: TRBJ2-7
V gene: TRBV29-1
CDR3 DNA: TGCAGCGTTGTTGGGCAGGGCGGCAACGAGCAGTACTTC
CDR3 protein: CSVVGQGGNEQYF

D gene: -
clone size: few
J gene: TRBJ1-1
V gene: TRBV29-1
CDR3 DNA: TGCAGCGTTCTACCGAACACTGAAGCTTTCTTT
CDR3 protein: CSVLPNTEAFF

D gene: TRBD1
clone size: -
J gene: TRBJ1-2
V gene: TRBV7-9
CDR3 DNA: TGTGCCAGCAGCTTAGCTGCAGGGGGATACTATGGCTACACCTTC
CDR3 protein: CASSLAAGGYYGYTF

D gene: -
clone size: -
J gene: TRBJ1-4
V gene: TRBV15
CDR3 DNA: TGTGCCACCAGCAGAGAGCCGGGACAACGTAATGAAAAACTGTTTTTT
CDR3 protein: CATSREPGQRNEKLFF

D gene: TRBD1
clone size: -
J gene: TRBJ2-6
V gene: TRBV2
CDR3 DNA: TGTGCCAGCACGGGACAGGGGTGGACTGGGGCCAACGTCCTGACTTTC
CDR3 protein: CASTGQGWTGANVLTF

D gene: -
clone size: -
J gene: TRBJ2-3
V gene: TRBV2
CDR3 DNA: TGTGCCAGCAGTGAATCAGGGACACCCAGCACAGATACGCAGTATTTT
CDR3 protein: CASSESGTPSTDTQYF

D gene: -
clone size: -
J gene: TRBJ2-3
V gene: TRBV2
CDR3 DNA: TGTGCCAGCAGCTTCACAGATACGCAGTATTTT
CDR3 protein: CASSFTDTQYF

D gene: TRBD2
clone size: -
J gene: TRBJ2-5
V gene: TRBV29-1
CDR3 DNA: TGCAGCGTTGAAGACCCACTAGGACTAGCGCAACGTCAAGAGACCCAGTACTTC
CDR3 protein: CSVEDPLGLAQRQETQYF

D gene: -
clone size: -
J gene: TRBJ1-5
V gene: TRBV30
CDR3 DNA: TGTGCCTGGAGTTCGCACCAAGGGGAGAGACAGCCCCAGCATTTT
CDR3 protein: CAWSSHQGERQPQHF

D gene: TRBD1
clone size: few
J gene: TRBJ1-6
V gene: TRBV19
CDR3 DNA: TGTGCCAGTGATCCCTCAGGACAGGGGAAGGCATCACCCCTCCACTTT
CDR3 protein: CASDPSGQGKASPLHF

D gene: TRBD1
clone size: -
J gene: TRBJ1-6
V gene: TRBV30
CDR3 DNA: TGTGCCTGGGACCGACAGGGAGATTCACCCCTCCACTTT
CDR3 protein: CAWDRQGDSPLHF

D gene: TRBD1
clone size: few
J gene: TRBJ1-1
V gene: TRBV29-1
CDR3 DNA: TGCAGCGTTGGGCCGACAGGGGGCTTGAACACTGAAGCTTTCTTT
CDR3 protein: CSVGPTGGLNTEAFF

D gene: -
clone size: few
J gene: TRBJ2-7
V gene: TRBV29-1
CDR3 DNA: TGCAGCGTTGAAGGTGGGGGTACTCCGGCAGTCCACGAGCAGTACTTC
CDR3 protein: CSVEGGGTPAVHEQYF